This T cell receptor (beta chain) derives from a study of Graves' ophthalmopathy and Graves' hyperthyroidism. Among the exclusions were patients with other autoimmune diseases, uncontrolled infections, pregnancy or lactation. Scientists amplified the TCR beta CDR3 regions from RNA transcripts. HTBI primers were employed in first-round RT-PCR, then a second-round multiplex PCR followed. TCRdb recomputed calls from the multiplex PCR reads with MiXCR, one row per CDR3 protein. The repertoire consists of approximately 210,000 distinct CDR3 sequences, with roughly 27% occurring once and the leading ten covering approximately 9.6%. The CDR3 contains 14 residues. V shed 3 bases and J shed 2 bases, with 8 bases lying between them. This clonotype showed up many times.

The specimen was peripheral blood. The sequence was collected from a man aged 50 to 59 with Graves' ophthalmopathy. The chain couples TRBV12-3 or TRBV12-4 to TRBJ1-3; D gene uncertain. CDR3 loop: CASSLWMAGNTIYF. CDR3 DNA sequence: TGTGCCAGCAGTTTGTGGATGGCTGGAAACACCATATATTTT.